These T cell receptor beta chains were read from a single sample in a study of blood T cells in healthy people across ages. TCRdb re-called the 5' RACE reads through MiXCR, storing one row per CDR3 protein. The sample consists of about 760,000 distinct CDR3 sequences, roughly three fifths of them appearing once. Sequenced material: blood. The receptors shown here come from a man aged 40-49 years in good health. Each CDR3 is given with its conserved first and last residue. D genes are given only for firm matches. Clone size is given for some rows only: seen once, a few or many times, or a class if the clone is expanded.

clone_size j_call d_call v_call cdr3_aa cdr3_nt
- TRBJ1-1 - TRBV20-1 CSARPGGNTEAFF TGCAGTGCTAGACCCGGCGGGAACACTGAAGCTTTCTTT
few TRBJ1-1 TRBD1 TRBV7-2 CASSVGQGAQAFF TGTGCCAGCAGCGTTGGACAGGGGGCTCAAGCTTTCTTT
- TRBJ2-5 - TRBV29-1 CSVSAGELEQYF TGCAGCGTGTCGGCAGGGGAGTTGGAGCAGTACTTC
- TRBJ2-7 TRBD1 TRBV7-9 CASSSDRGIIHEQYF TGTGCCAGCAGCTCGGACAGGGGTATAATCCACGAGCAGTACTTC
- TRBJ2-7 TRBD2 TRBV7-9 CASSSTGLSTYEQYF TGTGCCAGCAGCTCAACGGGACTATCCACCTACGAGCAGTACTTC
- TRBJ2-1 - TRBV3-1 CASSQSGVGFGNEQFF TGTGCCAGCAGCCAATCCGGGGTGGGTTTCGGCAATGAGCAGTTCTTC
few TRBJ1-4 - TRBV29-1 CSVGAGAGEKLFF TGCAGCGTTGGGGCAGGGGCGGGTGAAAAACTGTTTTTT
few TRBJ2-1 - TRBV20-1 CSAGQPNEQFF TGCAGTGCTGGGCAGCCAAATGAGCAGTTCTTC
- TRBJ2-1 - TRBV20-1 CSATDVYNEQFF TGCAGTGCTACGGACGTTTACAATGAGCAGTTCTTC
- TRBJ1-2 - TRBV2 CASRGRFYGYTF TGTGCCAGCAGGGGACGGTTCTATGGCTACACCTTC
- TRBJ2-3 TRBD1 TRBV7-9 CASSFPTGAGDTQYF TGTGCCAGCAGCTTCCCTACAGGGGCGGGAGATACGCAGTATTTT